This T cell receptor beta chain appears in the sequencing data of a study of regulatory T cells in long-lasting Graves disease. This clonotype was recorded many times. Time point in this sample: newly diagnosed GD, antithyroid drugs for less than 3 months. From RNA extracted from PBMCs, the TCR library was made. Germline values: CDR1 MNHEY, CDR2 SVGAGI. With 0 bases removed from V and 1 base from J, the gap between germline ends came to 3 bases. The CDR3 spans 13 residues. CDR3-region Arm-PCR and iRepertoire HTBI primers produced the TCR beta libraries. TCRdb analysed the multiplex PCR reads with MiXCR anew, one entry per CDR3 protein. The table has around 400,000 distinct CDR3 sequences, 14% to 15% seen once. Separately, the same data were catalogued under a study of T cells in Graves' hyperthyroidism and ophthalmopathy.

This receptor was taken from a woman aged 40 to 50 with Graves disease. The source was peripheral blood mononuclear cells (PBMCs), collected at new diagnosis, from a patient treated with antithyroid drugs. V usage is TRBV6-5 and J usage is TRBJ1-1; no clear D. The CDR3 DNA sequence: TGTGCCAGCAGTTACTCCTCGAACACTGAAGCTTTCTTT. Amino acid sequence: CASSYSSNTEAFF.